This T cell receptor beta chain was captured by sequencing in a study of neurological immune-mediated disorders. Overall study findings and caveats: Levels of TCR clonal expansion peaked in HTLV-1-associated myelopathy and reached their lowest in multiple sclerosis, under those of healthy controls.

Germline V gene data show CDR1 as SGHRS and CDR2 as YFSETQ. This CDR3 spans 15 amino acids. The authors obtained over 200 million TCR-beta sequences from 15-18 subjects per sequencing run. TCRdb itself ran the 5' RACE reads through MiXCR, one entry per CDR3 protein. The sample gives 77,000 or so distinct CDR3 sequences, approximately 9.4% of which show up once; around 1.7% is in the top ten. Note on this clonotype: Its antigen remains unidentified. A read error may account for a junction end that differs from germline.

What was sequenced was PBMCs. This sequence was found in a man aged 50 to 59 in good health. This chain links TRBV5-1 with TRBJ2-6, with 7 positions matching TRBD1. CDR3 DNA: TGCGCCAGCAGCGACAGGGTCTCTGGGACCAACGTCCTGACTTTC. This gives the protein CASSDRVSGTNVLTF.